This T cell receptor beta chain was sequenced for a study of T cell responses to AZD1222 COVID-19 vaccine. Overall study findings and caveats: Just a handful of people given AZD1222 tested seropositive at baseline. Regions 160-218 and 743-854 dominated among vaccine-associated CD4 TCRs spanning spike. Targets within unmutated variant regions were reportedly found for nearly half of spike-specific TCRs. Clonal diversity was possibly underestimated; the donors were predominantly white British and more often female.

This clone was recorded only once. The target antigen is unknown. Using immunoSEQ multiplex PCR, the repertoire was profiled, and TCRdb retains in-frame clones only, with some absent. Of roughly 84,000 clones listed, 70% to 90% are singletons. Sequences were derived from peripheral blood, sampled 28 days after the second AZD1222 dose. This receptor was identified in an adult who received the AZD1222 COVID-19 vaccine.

CDR3 sequence (DNA): TGCGCCAGCAGTTCTGACAGGGAGCGTTCACCCCTCCACTTT. Residues: CASSSDRERSPLHF. This chain uses TRBV5-1 with TRBJ1-6, with 7 bases lining up with TRBD1. Trimming took 5 bases from V and 9 from J; bases not matched to a gene: 8. The CDR3 consists of 14 residues. CDR1 and CDR2 (germline): SGHRS, YFSETQ. Together with reference TRBV5-1 and TRBJ1-6, the CDR3 gives the full variable domain: KAGVTQTPRYLIKTRGQQVTLSCSPISGHRSVSWYQQTPGQGLQFLFEYFSETQRNKGNFPGRFSGRQFSNSRSEMNVSTLELGDSALYLCASSSDRERSPLHFGNGTRLTVT.